The clone carrying this T cell receptor beta chain has at least ten counts. The data are from a study of T cells in Graves' hyperthyroidism and ophthalmopathy. The CDR3 extends over 13 amino acids. The germline V and J ends were trimmed by 5 bases and 7 bases, with 15 bases remaining between them. Looked up from germline, CDR1 is LGHDT and CDR2 is YNNKEL (reference sequence). No ophthalmopathy progression within 18 months constituted stable Graves' hyperthyroidism. Each diagnosis was grounded in clinical symptoms, serum thyroxine and TRAb, thyroid ultrasound, and orbital computed tomography. It was RNA transcripts that yielded the amplified TCR beta CDR3 regions. HTBI primers were the set used in a first-round RT-PCR of the TCR CDR3. TCRdb passed the multiplex PCR reads through MiXCR, listing each CDR3 protein once. The profile covers more than 300,000 distinct CDR3 sequences, with roughly 13% appearing a single time and roughly 8.3% taken by the ten largest.

The TCR was taken from a young woman with Graves' hyperthyroidism. Sequenced: blood. V usage is TRBV3-1 and J usage is TRBJ2-7; the D gene is possibly TRBD2 (5 bases). The CDR3 region is CASSTRTTGEQYF. The CDR3 region has the DNA TGTGCCAGCAGCACCCGGACCACGGGGGAGCAGTACTTC.